Listed below are T cell receptor beta chains from one sample, sequenced in a study of beta chain features in type 1 diabetes. Assay used: immunoSEQ multiplex PCR; TCRdb lists only in-frame clones, some missing. This table has some 640,000 clones, 11% to 15% appearing once. The specimen sequenced was naive CD4+ T cells from blood. The receptors come from a man younger than 35 with type 1 diabetes. Each CDR3 is given with its conserved first and last residue. Fields, in order: D gene, V gene, clone size, J gene, CDR3 length, CDR3 protein, CDR3 DNA. D genes are given only for firm matches. Rows give clone size only sometimes, using once, few, many, or a class for an expanded clone.

>TRBD2|TRBV11-2|few|TRBJ2-5|18
CASSFNRGTSGVKETQYF
TGTGCCAGCAGCTTCAACCGGGGGACTAGCGGGGTTAAAGAGACCCAGTACTTC
>.|TRBV23-1|few|TRBJ2-5|15
CASSQSPGVKETQYF
TGCGCCAGCAGTCAATCACCAGGGGTGAAAGAGACCCAGTACTTC
>.|TRBV11-2|.|TRBJ1-2|12
CASSVDRYGYTF
TGTGCCAGCAGCGTGGACAGATATGGCTACACCTTC
>TRBD2|TRBV5-4|.|TRBJ2-7|16
CASSLGGTSGLYEQYF
TGTGCCAGCAGCTTGGGGGGGACTAGCGGGCTCTACGAGCAGTACTTC
>.|TRBV27|few|TRBJ2-7|15
CASSLLPGDSYEQYF
TGTGCCAGCAGTTTATTGCCTGGAGATTCCTACGAGCAGTACTTC
>TRBD1|TRBV30|few|TRBJ1-1|13
CAWSPGTGTEAFF
TGTGCCTGGAGCCCCGGGACAGGGACTGAAGCTTTCTTT
>.|TRBV10-3|.|TRBJ2-1|11
CAISASYEQFF
TGTGCCATCAGTGCCTCCTATGAGCAGTTCTTC
>.|TRBV30|.|TRBJ1-1|14
CAWKGGWMNTEAFF
TGTGCCTGGAAAGGGGGGTGGATGAACACTGAAGCTTTCTTT
>.|TRBV7-3|.|TRBJ1-1|15
CASSLKGGRNTEAFF
TGTGCCAGCAGCTTAAAGGGGGGCCGGAACACTGAAGCTTTCTTT
>TRBD2|TRBV7-2|.|TRBJ2-1|15
CASSPEWGGDNEQFF
TGTGCCAGCAGCCCGGAGTGGGGGGGAGACAATGAGCAGTTCTTC
>TRBD1|TRBV10-3|few|TRBJ1-1|15
CAISEQGVMSTEAFF
TGTGCCATCAGTGAGCAGGGGGTTATGAGCACTGAAGCTTTCTTT
>TRBD2|TRBV2|.|TRBJ2-1|13
CARGLAGADEQFF
TGTGCCAGAGGACTAGCGGGAGCTGATGAGCAGTTCTTC
>TRBD2|TRBV29-1|.|TRBJ2-5|16
CSVDRTSLGGQETQYF
TGCAGCGTTGATCGGACATCCCTCGGGGGGCAAGAGACCCAGTACTTC
>.|TRBV29-1|.|TRBJ2-7|12
CSASTHPYEQYF
TGCAGCGCTTCGACCCACCCGTACGAGCAGTACTTC
>.|TRBV6-5|.|TRBJ2-3|15
CASSYGAELTDTQYF
TGTGCCAGCAGTTACGGGGCGGAACTCACAGATACGCAGTATTTT
>.|TRBV5-6|.|TRBJ2-1|12
CASSLNRGKQFF
TGTGCCAGCAGCTTGAATCGGGGGAAACAGTTCTTC
>.|TRBV28|.|TRBJ2-3|11
CASSSSRTQYF
TGTGCCAGCAGTTCGTCGAGGACGCAGTATTTT
>.|TRBV21-1|.|TRBJ2-7|12
CASSKGTGEKWF
TGTGCCAGCTCAAAAGGGACAGGGGAGAAGTGGTTC
>.|TRBV25-1|.|TRBJ1-2|13
CASSEAHNYGYTF
TGTGCCAGCAGTGAGGCCCATAACTATGGCTACACCTTC
>.|TRBV7-9|few|TRBJ1-3|15
CAIPRKGISGNTIYF
TGTGCCATCCCGCGGAAGGGAATCTCTGGAAACACCATATATTTT
>TRBD2|TRBV6-1|few|TRBJ2-1|15
CASSEGTSGHNEQFF
TGTGCCAGCAGTGAGGGGACTAGCGGACACAATGAGCAGTTCTTC
>TRBD2|TRBV7-2|.|TRBJ2-7|16
CASSLTSGSGGYEQYF
TGTGCCAGCAGCTTGACTAGCGGGAGTGGCGGTTACGAGCAGTACTTC
>TRBD1|TRBV29-1|.|TRBJ1-1|12
CSVPGQVTEAFF
TGCAGCGTCCCGGGACAGGTGACTGAAGCTTTCTTT
>TRBD1|TRBV5-4|.|TRBJ1-6|15
CASRRTGFNDSPLHF
TGTGCCAGCAGAAGGACAGGGTTCAATGATTCACCCCTCCACTTT
>TRBD1|TRBV4-2|.|TRBJ2-7|14
CASSPPGQLYEQYF
TGTGCCAGCAGCCCTCCGGGACAGCTCTACGAGCAGTACTTC
>.|TRBV29-1|few|TRBJ2-7|11
CSVGEDYEQYF
TGCAGCGTTGGGGAAGACTACGAGCAGTACTTC
>.|TRBV29-1|.|TRBJ2-7|13
CSALVKSSYEQYF
TGCAGCGCGCTGGTGAAGAGCTCCTATGAGCAGTACTTC
>.|TRBV19|.|TRBJ2-5|12
CASSIFGEAQYF
TGTGCCAGTAGTATATTTGGGGAAGCCCAGTACTTC
>TRBD2|TRBV5-1|few|TRBJ2-1|16
CASGPGLAGAYNEQFF
TGCGCCAGCGGACCGGGACTAGCGGGGGCCTACAATGAGCAGTTCTTC
>.|TRBV7-8|.|TRBJ2-7|15
CASSQSLGVTYEQYF
TGTGCCAGCAGTCAATCTCTGGGGGTGACCTACGAGCAGTACTTC
>TRBD2|TRBV10-3|.|TRBJ2-2|17
CAISENGLAGVTGELFF
TGTGCCATCAGTGAAAACGGACTAGCGGGTGTCACCGGGGAGCTGTTTTTT
>.|TRBV14|.|TRBJ2-1|14
CASSLISSYNEQFF
TGTGCCAGCAGCCTGATAAGCTCCTACAATGAGCAGTTCTTC
>.|TRBV28|.|TRBJ1-2|14
CASSPSDRRGGYTF
TGTGCCAGCAGTCCCTCGGACCGTCGGGGTGGCTACACCTTC
>.|TRBV6-6|.|TRBJ2-5|13
CASRSGGDETQYF
TGTGCCAGCAGGTCAGGAGGCGATGAGACCCAGTACTTC
>.|TRBV6-6|few|TRBJ2-3|16
CASSYSLTASTDTQYF
TGTGCCAGCAGTTACTCGCTCACAGCTAGCACAGATACGCAGTATTTT
>TRBD1|TRBV6-5|.|TRBJ2-1|15
CASSDLTGRYNEQFF
TGTGCCAGCAGTGACTTGACAGGGCGCTACAATGAGCAGTTCTTC
>.|TRBV29-1|few|TRBJ1-4|14
CSVLDTATNEKLFF
TGCAGCGTCTTGGACACTGCAACTAATGAAAAACTGTTTTTT
>.|TRBV6-5|.|TRBJ1-2|15
CASSYSTAEDYGYTF
TGTGCCAGCAGTTACTCGACAGCCGAAGACTATGGCTACACCTTC
>.|TRBV4-1|few|TRBJ2-7|16
CASSQGERKSSYEQYF
TGCGCCAGCAGCCAAGGGGAGCGGAAGAGCTCCTACGAGCAGTACTTC
>.|TRBV30|few|TRBJ1-2|15
CAWRGRAAPNYGYTF
TGTGCCTGGAGAGGGCGGGCAGCTCCTAACTATGGCTACACCTTC
>TRBD2|TRBV7-2|few|TRBJ2-2|18
CASSPQPPGGVTGGELFF
TGTGCCAGCAGCCCCCAACCCCCCGGGGGGGTAACGGGCGGGGAGCTGTTTTTT
>TRBD2|TRBV30|few|TRBJ2-1|16
CAGWPPGTSGGNEQFF
TGTGCCGGCTGGCCGCCCGGGACTAGCGGGGGGAATGAGCAGTTCTTC
>TRBD2|TRBV7-2|.|TRBJ2-3|16
CASSPLTSGATDTQYF
TGTGCCAGCAGCCCCCTGACTAGCGGGGCAACAGATACGCAGTATTTT
>TRBD2|TRBV10-3|few|TRBJ2-1|15
CAISETSGGYNEQFF
TGTGCCATCAGTGAGACTAGCGGGGGTTACAATGAGCAGTTCTTC
>.|TRBV18|few|TRBJ2-3|14
CASSLTSRTDTQYF
TGTGCCAGCTCACTCACCTCGCGCACAGATACGCAGTATTTT
>.|TRBV7-9|few|TRBJ2-7|12
CASRGEDSGQYF
TGTGCCAGCAGGGGCGAGGACTCCGGGCAGTACTTC
>TRBD2|TRBV25-1|few|TRBJ2-1|16
CASSVAGVGTYNEQFF
TGTGCCAGCAGCGTAGCGGGAGTAGGGACCTACAATGAGCAGTTCTTC
>TRBD1|TRBV6-6|.|TRBJ2-4|14
CASRQGSTKNIQYF
TGTGCCAGCAGACAGGGGTCAACCAAAAACATTCAGTACTTC
>TRBD1|TRBV18|few|TRBJ1-2|15
CASSPPGQGNYGYTF
TGTGCCAGCTCACCACCGGGACAGGGAAACTATGGCTACACCTTC
>TRBD1|TRBV6-5|.|TRBJ2-7|15
CASSFDRGHTYEQYF
TGTGCCAGCAGCTTCGACAGGGGGCACACCTACGAGCAGTACTTC
>.|TRBV4-1|.|TRBJ1-2|17
CASSQVFGTKGNYGYTF
TGCGCCAGCAGCCAAGTATTCGGGACGAAGGGTAACTATGGCTACACCTTC
>TRBD1|TRBV28|.|TRBJ1-1|16
CASSLGTGGLGTEAFF
TGTGCCAGCAGTTTAGGGACAGGGGGCTTGGGAACTGAAGCTTTCTTT
>.|TRBV28|.|TRBJ1-1|15
CASSSAVSGNTEAFF
TGTGCCAGCAGTTCCGCGGTTTCGGGGAACACTGAAGCTTTCTTT
>.|TRBV14|.|TRBJ2-1|15
CASSTTAPFGTEQFF
TGTGCCAGCAGCACCACAGCCCCGTTCGGGACAGAGCAGTTCTTC
>.|TRBV19|few|TRBJ2-7|14
CASSRQESNYEQYF
TGTGCCAGTAGTAGACAGGAGTCAAACTACGAGCAGTACTTC
>.|TRBV14|few|TRBJ2-1|13
CASRQDFYNEQFF
TGTGCCAGCAGGCAGGACTTCTACAATGAGCAGTTCTTC
>.|TRBV5-4|few|TRBJ2-3|16
CASSVPTGYGADTQYF
TGTGCCAGCAGCGTACCTACGGGATACGGGGCAGATACGCAGTATTTT
>.|TRBV9|few|TRBJ1-5|13
CASAQGVSQPQHF
TGTGCCAGCGCACAGGGTGTAAGCCAGCCCCAGCATTTT
>.|TRBV20-1|few|TRBJ2-1|9
CSTLSEQFF
TGCAGTACTCTTAGTGAGCAGTTCTTC
>TRBD2|TRBV30|.|TRBJ2-3|15
CAWSGLAGGPNTQYF
TGTGCCTGGAGTGGACTAGCGGGGGGGCCGAATACGCAGTATTTT